This TCR beta chain was documented in a study of Graves' ophthalmopathy and Graves' hyperthyroidism. As for this clonotype: An end of the junction does not agree with germline; a read error may underlie this.

Enrollment excluded any patients with other autoimmune diseases, uncontrolled infections, pregnancy or lactation. Amplification from RNA transcripts yielded the TCR beta CDR3 regions. RT-PCR was first run with HTBI primers, then multiplex PCR in a second round. MiXCR, applied by TCRdb to the multiplex PCR reads, yields one record per CDR3 protein. The sample lists 500,000 to 600,000 distinct CDR3 sequences; 35% to 45% were seen once. The source of this sequence is an adult man with Graves' hyperthyroidism. Source material: peripheral blood or thyroid tissue (not recorded which).

CDR3 residues: CASSSLDRAYQETQYF. In DNA form, the CDR3 reads TGTGCCAGCAGTTCTTTGGACAGGGCGTACCAAGAGACCCAGTACTTC. The chain joins TRBV10-3 to TRBJ2-5; TRBD1 matches 8 bases. This CDR3 has 16 amino acids. CDR1 is ENHRY and CDR2 is SYGVKD in the germline V gene.